What follows are 7 T cell receptor beta chains derived from one specimen sequenced in a study of T cell responses to AZD1222 COVID-19 vaccine. Sequencing used immunoSEQ multiplex PCR; TCRdb keeps in-frame clones, though not all of them. The table includes around 66,000 clones, approximately 79% detected once. The sequencing here drew on peripheral blood, taken on day 0 of MenACWY control vaccination. The receptor set was obtained from an adult in good health.

This clone was seen only once. The V and J genes are TRBV28 and TRBJ2-1; 8 nucleotides line up with TRBD2. The V segment lost 6 bases and the J segment 7 bases; nucleotides outside the gene matches: 17. Germline CDR1 reads MDHEN; CDR2 reads SYDVKM. This CDR3 is built from 17 residues. CDR3 amino acids: CASSLSDGSGRKNEQFF. The CDR3 DNA reads TGTGCCAGCAGCCTTTCGGATGGGAGCGGGAGAAAGAATGAGCAGTTCTTC. Combining the CDR3 with reference TRBV28 and TRBJ2-1 gives the whole variable domain DVKVTQSSRYLVKRTGEKVFLECVQDMDHENMFWYRQDPGLGLRLIYFSYDVKMKEKGDIPEGYSVSREKKERFSLILESASTNQTSMYLCASSLSDGSGRKNEQFFGPGTRLTVL.

This clone was picked up one time. The chain couples TRBV5-1 to TRBJ2-3; D not resolved. The germline V gene has CDR1 SGHRS and CDR2 YFSETQ. CDR3 length: 12 residues. Trimming shortened V by 3 bases and J by 3 bases, and 5 bases separated the two germline ends. CDR3 loop: CASSWDTDTQYF. The CDR3 coding sequence is TGCGCCAGCAGCTGGGATACAGATACGCAGTATTTT.

The chain combines TRBV30 with TRBJ2-7; 9 nucleotides match TRBD2. Per germline, CDR1 GTSNPN and CDR2 SVGIG (reference sequence). The junction had 12 bases not matched to a gene; V was cut back by 3 bases and J by 0 bases. The CDR3 extends over 17 amino acids. CDR3 loop: CAWSPKTSGTFSYEQYF. The DNA for the CDR3 is TGTGCCTGGAGCCCCAAGACTAGCGGTACTTTCTCCTACGAGCAGTACTTC.

A remark on this clone: Sequence at one end of the junction differs from germline and may be a read error. V usage is TRBV29-1 and J usage is TRBJ2-3; 9 bases line up with TRBD2. CDR3 length: 11 residues. Looked up from germline, CDR1 is SQVTM and CDR2 is ANQGSEA. This CDR3 is CSVESSGIGDF. DNA of the CDR3: TGCAGCGTTGAGTCTAGCGGGATCGGGGATTTT.

J is TRBJ2-7 and V is TRBV28, with D unresolved. This CDR3 has 12 residues. Germline values: CDR1 MDHEN, CDR2 SYDVKM. Trimming cost V 3 bases and J 2 bases, with 5 bases left between them. The DNA of the CDR3 is TGTGCCAGCAGTTTTCAGGCCTACGAGCAGTACTTC. Encoded protein: CASSFQAYEQYF.

The chain carries TRBV15 and TRBJ1-2, with D perhaps matching TRBD1 (5 bases). The V gene lost 2 bases and the J gene lost 4 bases, with 14 bases spanning the gap. Germline V gives CDR1 LNHNV, CDR2 YYDKDF (reference sequence). The CDR3 loop spans 15 amino acids. The CDR3 nucleotides are TGTGCCACCAGCAGAACCCGGGACCCTACCTATGGCTACACCTTC. Encoded protein: CATSRTRDPTYGYTF.

The chain links TRBV10-3 to TRBJ1-1; D gene ambiguous. CDR3 length equals 15 residues. Deletions cut 0 bases from V and 1 base from J, with 9 bases between. The germline gives CDR1 ENHRY, CDR2 SYGVKD. The CDR3 region has the DNA TGTGCCATCAGTGAGTCTGGTGTACAGAACACTGAAGCTTTCTTT. It encodes CAISESGVQNTEAFF.